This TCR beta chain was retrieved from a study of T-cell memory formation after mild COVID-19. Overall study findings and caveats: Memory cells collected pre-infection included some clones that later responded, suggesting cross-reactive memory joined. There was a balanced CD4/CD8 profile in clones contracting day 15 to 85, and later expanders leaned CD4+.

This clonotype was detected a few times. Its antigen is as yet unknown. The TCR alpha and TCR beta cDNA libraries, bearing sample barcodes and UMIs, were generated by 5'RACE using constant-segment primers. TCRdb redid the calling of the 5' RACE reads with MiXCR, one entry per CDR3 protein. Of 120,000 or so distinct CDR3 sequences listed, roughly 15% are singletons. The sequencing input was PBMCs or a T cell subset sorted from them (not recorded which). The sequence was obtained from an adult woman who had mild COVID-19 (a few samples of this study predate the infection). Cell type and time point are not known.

The CDR3 loop reads CASSLAGGLDEQYF. CDR3 sequence (DNA): TGTGCCAGCAGCTTAGCGGGAGGTCTAGACGAGCAGTACTTC. The chain is built from TRBV7-2 and TRBJ2-7; tentatively, D is TRBD2 (6 bases). Germline assignment: CDR1 SGHTA and CDR2 FQGNSA. V lost 0 bases and J 5 bases, leaving 11 bases between the germline ends. The CDR3 is made up of 14 amino acids.